A single sample gave rise to the 32 T cell receptor beta chains below, sequenced in a study of blood T cell repertoires in COVID-19. TCRdb's table, derived via immunoSEQ multiplex PCR, lists solely in-frame clones and lacks some. Of 230,000 or so clones in the sample, 88% were seen once. The sequencing sample was made of PBMCs or T cells enriched from blood (not recorded which). These receptors were collected from a woman in her twenties or thirties who had recovered from COVID-19.

The J gene is TRBJ1-1, the V gene TRBV7-3; D possibly corresponds to TRBD1 (5 bases). The V and J ends lost 3 bases and 1 base respectively, with 6 bases between them. Looked up from germline, CDR1 is SGHTA and CDR2 is FQGTGA. The CDR3 loop spans 13 amino acids. The CDR3 nucleotides read TGTGCCAGCAGCTTGACAGAGAACACTGAAGCTTTCTTT. Encoded protein: CASSLTENTEAFF.

The chain uses TRBV6-1 and TRBJ2-7, with TRBD2 matching 8 bases. V trimming: 1 base; J trimming: 0 bases; junction bases outside the gene matches: 2. The CDR3 runs 15 residues. Per the germline V gene, CDR1 is MNHNS and CDR2 is SASEGT. CDR3 DNA sequence: TGTGCCAGCAGTGAAGGGCTAGCGGGCTCCTACGAGCAGTACTTC. Its protein product is CASSEGLAGSYEQYF.

The V and J genes are TRBV7-9 and TRBJ2-1, with 9 nucleotides matching TRBD1. After removal of 5 bases from V and 2 bases from J, the junction contained 13 bases not matched to a gene. Germline V gene sequence: CDR1 SEHNR, CDR2 FQNEAQ (reference sequence). The length of the CDR3 is 18 residues. CDR3 amino acids: CASSNPQTGTGPYNEQFF. The CDR3 region has the DNA TGTGCCAGCAGCAACCCTCAAACCGGGACAGGGCCCTACAATGAGCAGTTCTTC.

The chain carries TRBV7-6 and TRBJ2-5; 14 bases agree with TRBD2. V shed 5 bases, J shed 5 bases, and the junction held 7 bases outside the gene matches. In germline, CDR1 is SGHVS, CDR2 FNYEAQ. CDR3 size: 16 residues. The CDR3 loop is CASSPGLAGVSETQYF. The CDR3, as DNA: TGTGCCAGCAGCCCGGGACTAGCGGGGGTTTCGGAGACCCAGTACTTC.

The genes are TRBV4-2 and TRBJ2-1; 8 bases map to TRBD2. This CDR3 comprises 15 residues. Germline V lookup: CDR1 LGHNA, CDR2 YNFKEQ. The V segment lost 1 base and the J segment 5 bases; nucleotides outside the gene matches: 4. In nucleotides, the CDR3 is TGTGCCAGCAGCCAAGGTAGCGGGGAGGACAATGAGCAGTTCTTC. It encodes CASSQGSGEDNEQFF.

In its sample, this clone was seen once. V usage is TRBV21-1 and J usage is TRBJ1-5; the D call in the table, TRBD1, was not verified against the DNA. TRBV21-1 is a known pseudogene. The CDR3 has 15 residues. The chain's CDR3 is CASSKDPDTNQPQHF. The CDR3 region has the DNA TGTGCCAGCAGCAAAGATCCAGACACAAATCAGCCCCAGCATTTT.

V gene TRBV11-3 combines with J gene TRBJ1-1; a possible D gene is TRBD1 (6 bases). The CDR3 has 14 residues. Trimming cost V 3 bases and J 1 base, with 9 bases left between them. CDR1 and CDR2 from the germline V gene are SGHNT and YENEEA. CDR3 coding DNA: TGTGCCAGCAGCTTGGGCAGGGGGAACACTGAAGCTTTCTTT. Translation gives CASSLGRGNTEAFF.

This clone was counted a few times. The chain links TRBV30 to TRBJ1-2; D not resolved. Germline CDR1 reads GTSNPN; CDR2 reads SVGIG (reference sequence). The germline V and J ends were trimmed by 0 bases and 7 bases, with 12 bases remaining between them. The length of the CDR3 is 13 residues. The CDR3 nucleotides are TGTGCCTGGAGTGTACGTAGGGAGAGTGGCTACACCTTC. It encodes CAWSVRRESGYTF.

This clone showed up just once. The chain has TRBV19 and TRBJ1-5; possibly TRBD1 for D (6 bases). Germline CDR1 is LNHDA and CDR2 is SQIVND (reference sequence). The CDR3 consists of 16 residues. The V gene lost 6 bases and the J gene lost 4 bases, with 19 bases spanning the gap. CDR3 nucleotide sequence: TGTGCCAGTAGGAGCCAATTCCGGGACACTAATCAGCCCCAGCATTTT. As protein: CASRSQFRDTNQPQHF.

J is TRBJ2-2 and V is TRBV5-1; 8 nucleotides line up with TRBD1. J gave up 6 bases and V 3 bases, and 4 bases lay outside the gene matches. The CDR3 has 14 residues. Germline CDR1 reads SGHRS; CDR2 reads YFSETQ. The CDR3 DNA sequence: TGCGCCAGCAGCTGGACAGGGAGCGCCGGGGAGCTGTTTTTT. It specifies CASSWTGSAGELFF.

The chain carries TRBV6-2 or TRBV6-3 and TRBJ1-1; D unresolved. The germline V and J ends were trimmed by 4 bases and 3 bases, with 15 bases remaining between them. This CDR3 is 15 amino acids long. Germline CDR1 reads MNHEY; CDR2 reads SVGEGT. Here the CDR3 reads CASSSPRGLDTEAFF. CDR3 sequence (DNA): TGTGCCAGCAGTTCCCCGAGAGGGCTTGACACTGAAGCTTTCTTT.

This clone was detected once. V and J are TRBV2 and TRBJ1-2; D unresolved. CDR1 and CDR2 (germline): SNHLY, FYNNEI. V lost 2 bases and J 7 bases, leaving 8 bases between the germline ends. The CDR3 has 12 residues. The CDR3 nucleotides are TGTGCCAGCAGTGAACGGGGTTTTGGCTACACCTTC. It specifies CASSERGFGYTF.

This clone was picked up one time. The chain links TRBV5-1 to TRBJ2-5; 7 positions match TRBD2. V lost 4 bases and J lost 5; bases outside the gene matches: 11. Looked up from germline, CDR1 is SGHRS and CDR2 is YFSETQ. This CDR3 is built from 15 residues. DNA for the CDR3: TGCGCCAGCAGCCTCCTAGCGGTCCTTAAGGAGACCCAGTACTTC. Translation gives CASSLLAVLKETQYF. Based on the CDR3 plus reference TRBV5-1 and TRBJ2-5, the full variable domain is KAGVTQTPRYLIKTRGQQVTLSCSPISGHRSVSWYQQTPGQGLQFLFEYFSETQRNKGNFPGRFSGRQFSNSRSEMNVSTLELGDSALYLCASSLLAVLKETQYFGPGTRLLVL.

The chain links TRBV7-3 to TRBJ2-1; D is unresolved. The V and J ends lost 10 bases and 9 bases respectively, with 19 bases between them. The CDR3 extends over 13 amino acids. Germline V gives CDR1 SGHTA, CDR2 FQGTGA. CDR3 loop: CATENRGNLEQFF. The CDR3, as DNA: TGTGCCACAGAGAACCGCGGTAACCTTGAGCAGTTCTTC.

V usage is TRBV5-4 and J usage is TRBJ2-1; 8 bases agree with TRBD2. The germline V gene encodes CDR1 SGHNT and CDR2 YYREEE (reference sequence). There are 16 residues in the CDR3. V lost 2 bases to trimming and J lost 7 bases; unmatched junction nucleotides: 11. CDR3 in DNA: TGTGCCAGCAGCTTTTTTGTTTACGGGGGGGCGAATGAGCAGTTCTTC. Amino acids: CASSFFVYGGANEQFF.

The chain recombines TRBV3-1 (or the pseudogene TRBV3-2) with TRBJ1-4; no clear D. There are 16 residues in the CDR3. Germline-derived CDR1 and CDR2 are LGHDT and YNNKEL (reference sequence). V shed 3 bases and J shed 0 bases, with 11 bases lying between them. The DNA of the CDR3 is TGTGCCAGCAGCCAGGTTACAGATGCAACTAATGAAAAACTGTTTTTT. Its translation: CASSQVTDATNEKLFF.

The chain combines TRBV11-3 with TRBJ2-5, with a tentative D call TRBD1 (6 bases). There are 15 residues in the CDR3. Trimming removed 4 bases from V and 3 bases from J, with 15 bases in between. The germline CDR1 and CDR2 sequences are SGHNT and YENEEA. CDR3 region: CASSSRTGFEETQYF. DNA for the CDR3: TGTGCCAGCAGCTCACGAACAGGGTTTGAAGAGACCCAGTACTTC.

V is TRBV3-1 (or the pseudogene TRBV3-2) and J is TRBJ1-4; D possibly corresponds to TRBD1 (5 bases). The CDR3 sequence is 15 residues long. V lost 0 bases to trimming and J lost 7 bases, with 12 bases between them. Germline CDR1 and CDR2: LGHDT and YNNKEL (reference sequence). CDR3 in amino acids: CASSQDPSGVEKLFF. The CDR3 coding sequence is TGTGCCAGCAGCCAAGACCCTTCGGGGGTTGAAAAACTGTTTTTT.

In this sample, this clone turned up a few times. The rearrangement joins TRBV4-3 to TRBJ1-2; tentatively, D is TRBD1 (6 bases). Per the germline V gene, CDR1 is LGHNA and CDR2 is YSLEER. The CDR3 sequence is 14 residues long. V was pared by 4 bases and J by 2 bases, with 11 bases between. The CDR3 here is CASSPGRGNYGYTF. CDR3 nucleotide sequence: TGCGCCAGCAGCCCAGGGAGGGGGAACTATGGCTACACCTTC.

This chain uses TRBV7-2 with TRBJ2-3; 10 bases match TRBD1. V trimming: 3 bases; J trimming: 2 bases; junction bases outside the gene matches: 2. This CDR3 region has 15 residues. Germline V CDR1 and CDR2: SGHTA, FQGNSA. CDR3 DNA: TGTGCCAGCAGCTTGGACAGGGGGGACACAGATACGCAGTATTTT. Amino acid sequence: CASSLDRGDTDTQYF.

The chain recombines TRBV11-2 with TRBJ1-4, with 8 nucleotides matching TRBD1. Germline lookup yields CDR1 SGHAT and CDR2 FQNNGV. The CDR3 consists of 18 residues. With V trimmed by 2 bases and J by 10 bases, 18 bases remained unmatched. As DNA, the CDR3 is TGTGCCAGCAGCTTATTGGGGTCGGGTTCTCGAGGGACAGGAAAACTGTTTTTT. It translates to CASSLLGSGSRGTGKLFF.

This clone was recorded a few times. The chain combines TRBV4-3 with TRBJ1-1; D is undetermined. Trimming took off 4 bases at V and 2 bases at J, with 11 bases between the two ends. CDR1 LGHNA and CDR2 YSLEER come from the germline V gene. The CDR3 has 14 amino acids. DNA of the CDR3: TGCGCCAGCAGCCCAGGACTAGAAAACACTGAAGCTTTCTTT. This encodes CASSPGLENTEAFF.

The chain joins TRBV3-1 (or the pseudogene TRBV3-2) to TRBJ1-2, with 8 nucleotides matching TRBD1. Germline values: CDR1 LGHDT, CDR2 YNNKEL (reference sequence). CDR3 size: 16 residues. J lost 5 bases, V lost 4 bases, and 12 bases had no gene match. The CDR3 spells CASSPYRGQDDYGYTF. The CDR3 region has the DNA TGTGCCAGCAGCCCCTATCGGGGACAGGATGATTATGGCTACACCTTC.

V is TRBV5-6 and J is TRBJ2-5, with TRBD2 identical over 14 bases. This CDR3 region has 17 residues. The J segment lost 4 bases and the V segment lost 0 bases, leaving 5 bases of the junction unmatched. Germline CDR1 SGHDT, CDR2 YYEEEE. The DNA for the CDR3 is TGTGCCAGCAGCTTGGGAGGGACTAGCGGGGGAGGAGAGACCCAGTACTTC. Translated: CASSLGGTSGGGETQYF. Filled out from reference TRBV5-6 and TRBJ2-5, the complete variable domain reads DAGVTQSPTHLIKTRGQQVTLRCSPKSGHDTVSWYQQALGQGPQFIFQYYEEEERQRGNFPDRFSGHQFPNYSSELNVNALLLGDSALYLCASSLGGTSGGGETQYFGPGTRLLVL.

This rearrangement joins TRBV4-3 to TRBJ2-3; D is perhaps TRBD1 (5 bases). This CDR3 is 15 amino acids long. The germline V gene has CDR1 LGHNA and CDR2 YSLEER. Trimming removed 0 bases from V and 4 bases from J, with 11 bases in between. The CDR3 nucleotides are TGCGCCAGCAGCCAAGATTACAGGACCCCAGATACGCAGTATTTT. Protein product: CASSQDYRTPDTQYF.

The table lists this clone with a count of one. The chain links TRBV27 to TRBJ2-1, with D possibly TRBD1 on 5 matching bases. Between the trimmed V and J ends, which lost 7 bases and 0 bases, there was a span of 16 bases. Germline V gives CDR1 MNHEY, CDR2 SMNVEV (reference sequence). CDR3 length: 16 residues. CDR3 residues: CASNPNSRVSYNEQFF. CDR3 DNA: TGTGCCAGCAACCCAAACTCCAGGGTCTCCTACAATGAGCAGTTCTTC.

The rearrangement uses TRBV4-3 and TRBJ1-2; 7 bases map to TRBD1. The V and J ends lost 1 base and 0 bases, in that order; junction bases with no gene match: 2. The germline CDR1 and CDR2 sequences are LGHNA and YSLEER. The CDR3 extends over 15 amino acids. This CDR3 is CASSQADRANYGYTF. In nucleotides, the CDR3 is TGCGCCAGCAGCCAAGCCGACAGGGCTAACTATGGCTACACCTTC.

The rearrangement links TRBV5-1 to TRBJ2-2; a possible D gene is TRBD1 (6 bases). The germline CDR1 and CDR2 sequences are SGHRS and YFSETQ. The CDR3 is 14 residues long. Deletions cut 2 bases from V and 7 bases from J, with 12 bases between. The CDR3 sequence is CASSLQGTGGELFF. The CDR3 bases are TGCGCCAGCAGCTTACAGGGTACGGGCGGGGAGCTGTTTTTT.

The chain joins TRBV4-1 to TRBJ2-2; D remains ambiguous. Trimming pared 6 bases from V and 5 bases from J, leaving 10 bases between. The CDR3 runs to 13 residues. CDR1 and CDR2 (germline): MGHRA, YSYEKL. The CDR3 protein is CASRPLQTGELFF. The CDR3 DNA is TGCGCCAGCAGACCCCTGCAGACCGGGGAGCTGTTTTTT.

V is TRBV5-1 and J is TRBJ2-2; 9 bases fit TRBD2. The CDR3 consists of 17 residues. Losses at the gene ends were 3 bases for V and 3 bases for J; bases not matched to a gene: 9. Germline V gives CDR1 SGHRS, CDR2 YFSETQ. Here the CDR3 reads CASSWGLAGAHTGELFF. Here the CDR3 DNA reads TGCGCCAGCAGCTGGGGGTTAGCGGGGGCCCACACCGGGGAGCTGTTTTTT. Looking up the rest from reference TRBV5-1 and TRBJ2-2 gives the full variable domain: KAGVTQTPRYLIKTRGQQVTLSCSPISGHRSVSWYQQTPGQGLQFLFEYFSETQRNKGNFPGRFSGRQFSNSRSEMNVSTLELGDSALYLCASSWGLAGAHTGELFFGEGSRLTVL.

The V gene is TRBV11-3, the J gene TRBJ1-1; D not resolved. From germline, CDR1 is SGHNT and CDR2 YENEEA. The germline V and J ends were trimmed by 3 bases and 1 base, with 6 bases remaining between them. The CDR3 is 13 residues long. This chain's CDR3 is CASSLYTNTEAFF. CDR3 nucleotide sequence: TGTGCCAGCAGCTTGTACACGAACACTGAAGCTTTCTTT. Based on the CDR3 plus reference TRBV11-3 and TRBJ1-1, the full variable domain is EAGVVQSPRYKIIEKKQPVAFWCNPISGHNTLYWYLQNLGQGPELLIRYENEEAVDDSQLPKDRFSAERLKGVDSTLKIQPAELGDSAVYLCASSLYTNTEAFFGQGTRLTVV.

The chain links TRBV27 to TRBJ2-7; D may be TRBD1 (6 bases). Trimming pared 8 bases from V and 0 bases from J, leaving 8 bases between. Germline CDR1 and CDR2: MNHEY and SMNVEV (reference sequence). This CDR3 region has 12 residues. The chain's CDR3 is CASSDSSYEQYF. The DNA for the CDR3 is TGTGCCAGCTCGGACAGCTCCTACGAGCAGTACTTC.